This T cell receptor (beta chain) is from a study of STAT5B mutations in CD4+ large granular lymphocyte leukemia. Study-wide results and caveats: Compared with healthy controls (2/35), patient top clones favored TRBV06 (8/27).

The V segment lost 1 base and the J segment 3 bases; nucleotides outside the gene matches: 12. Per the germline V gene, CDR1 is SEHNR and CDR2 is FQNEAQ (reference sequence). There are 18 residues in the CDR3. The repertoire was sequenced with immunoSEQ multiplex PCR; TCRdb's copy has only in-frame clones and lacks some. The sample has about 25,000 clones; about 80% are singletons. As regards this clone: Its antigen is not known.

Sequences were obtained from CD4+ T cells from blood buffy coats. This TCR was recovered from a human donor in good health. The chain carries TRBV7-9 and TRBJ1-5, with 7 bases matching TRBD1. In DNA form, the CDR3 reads TGTGCCAGCAGCTTAGGGCTTCAGGGGGGCTCATTCAATCAGCCCCAGCATTTT. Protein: CASSLGLQGGSFNQPQHF.